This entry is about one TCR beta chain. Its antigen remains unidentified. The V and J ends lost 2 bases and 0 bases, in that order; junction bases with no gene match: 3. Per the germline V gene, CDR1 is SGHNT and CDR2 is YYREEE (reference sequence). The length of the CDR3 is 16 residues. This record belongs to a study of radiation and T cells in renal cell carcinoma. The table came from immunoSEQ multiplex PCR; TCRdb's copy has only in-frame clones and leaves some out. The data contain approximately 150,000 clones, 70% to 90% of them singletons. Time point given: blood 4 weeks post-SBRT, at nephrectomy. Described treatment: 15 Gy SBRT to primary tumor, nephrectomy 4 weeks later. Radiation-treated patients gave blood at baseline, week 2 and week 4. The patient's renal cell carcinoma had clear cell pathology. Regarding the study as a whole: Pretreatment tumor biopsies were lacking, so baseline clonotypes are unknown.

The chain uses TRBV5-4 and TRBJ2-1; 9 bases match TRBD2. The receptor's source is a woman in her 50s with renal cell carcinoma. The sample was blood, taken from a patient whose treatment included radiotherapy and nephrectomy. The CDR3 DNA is TGTGCCAGCAGCTTAAGCGGGAGGAGCTCCTACAATGAGCAGTTCTTC. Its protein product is CASSLSGRSSYNEQFF.